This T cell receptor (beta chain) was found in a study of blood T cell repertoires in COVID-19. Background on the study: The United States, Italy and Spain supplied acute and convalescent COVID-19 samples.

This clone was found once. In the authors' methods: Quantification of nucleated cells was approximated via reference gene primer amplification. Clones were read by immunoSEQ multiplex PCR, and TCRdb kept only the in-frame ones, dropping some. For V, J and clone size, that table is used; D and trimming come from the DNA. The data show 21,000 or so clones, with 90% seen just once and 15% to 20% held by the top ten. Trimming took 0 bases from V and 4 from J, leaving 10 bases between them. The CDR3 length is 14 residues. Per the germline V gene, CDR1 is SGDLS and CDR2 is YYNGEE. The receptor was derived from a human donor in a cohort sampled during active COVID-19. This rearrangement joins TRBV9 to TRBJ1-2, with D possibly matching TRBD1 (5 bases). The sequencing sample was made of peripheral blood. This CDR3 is CASSVGTGTYGYTF. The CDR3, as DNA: TGTGCCAGCAGCGTAGGAACAGGCACCTATGGCTACACCTTC.